This passage covers 4 T cell receptor beta chains from one sample sequenced in a study of immune evolution from preneoplasia to lung adenocarcinoma. The method was immunoSEQ multiplex PCR; TCRdb's version includes in-frame clones alone and lacks a portion of them. Of some 5,000 clones listed, more than 60% are singletons. The sample taken for sequencing was FFPE adjacent normal lung tissue. These receptors all come from an older person with lung adenocarcinoma.

This clone was counted a few times. The chain links TRBV7-9 to TRBJ2-1; either TRBD1 or TRBD2 may fit D (5 bases each). V was shortened by 5 bases and J by 3 bases, with 11 bases between the two germline ends. Germline V CDR1 and CDR2: SEHNR, FQNEAQ (reference sequence). This CDR3 has 14 residues. CDR3 nucleotide sequence: TGTGCCAGCAGCACTCGGGACGGCTACAATGAGCAGTTCTTC. This sequence encodes CASSTRDGYNEQFF.

This chain links TRBV7-2 with TRBJ2-5; the D call may be TRBD1 or TRBD2 (5 bases each). This CDR3 comprises 15 residues. Trimming pared 5 bases from V and 1 base from J, leaving 14 bases between. Per the germline V gene, CDR1 is SGHTA and CDR2 is FQGNSA. Here the CDR3 reads CASSKGATIQETQYF. Written as DNA, the CDR3 is TGTGCCAGCAGCAAAGGGGCGACTATCCAAGAGACCCAGTACTTC.

This clone showed up just once. The chain recombines TRBV6-5 with TRBJ1-4; TRBD1 aligns across 7 bases. The CDR3 totals 14 residues. Germline V lookup: CDR1 MNHEY, CDR2 SVGAGI. Trimming cost V 7 bases and J 5 bases; bases outside gene matches: 7. CDR3 sequence (DNA): TGTGCCAGCAATACGGGACAGAAAAATGAAAAACTGTTTTTT. It specifies CASNTGQKNEKLFF.

This clone was seen a single time. This sequence joins TRBV9 and TRBJ2-1; TRBD2 matches at 7 bases. V trimming: 3 bases; J trimming: 5 bases; junction bases outside the gene matches: 11. The CDR3 is made up of 16 amino acids. Germline lookup yields CDR1 SGDLS and CDR2 YYNGEE. The CDR3 sequence: CASSASQGLSDNEQFF. The CDR3 coding sequence is TGTGCCAGCAGCGCTTCCCAGGGACTAAGTGACAATGAGCAGTTCTTC.